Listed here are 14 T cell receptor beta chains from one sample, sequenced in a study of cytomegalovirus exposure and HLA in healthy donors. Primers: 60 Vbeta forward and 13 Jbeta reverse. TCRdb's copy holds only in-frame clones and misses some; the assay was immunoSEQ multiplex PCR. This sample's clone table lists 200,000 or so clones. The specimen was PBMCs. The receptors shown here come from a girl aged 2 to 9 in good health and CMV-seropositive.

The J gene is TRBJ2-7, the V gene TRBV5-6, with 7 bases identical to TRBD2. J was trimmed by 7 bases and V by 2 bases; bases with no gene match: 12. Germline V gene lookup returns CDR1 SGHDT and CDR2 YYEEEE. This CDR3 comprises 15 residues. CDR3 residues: CASSFPGGGPREQYF. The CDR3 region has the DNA TGTGCCAGCAGCTTCCCCGGGGGAGGGCCTCGGGAGCAGTACTTC.

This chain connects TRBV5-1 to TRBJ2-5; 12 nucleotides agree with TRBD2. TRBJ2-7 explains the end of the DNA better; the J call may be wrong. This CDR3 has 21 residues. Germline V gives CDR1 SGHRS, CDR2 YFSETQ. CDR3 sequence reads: CASSLGGPGQGRLAGAYEQYF. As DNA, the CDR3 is TGCGCCAGCAGCTTGGGGGGCCCGGGACAGGGTCGACTAGCGGGAGCCTACGAGCAGTACTTC.

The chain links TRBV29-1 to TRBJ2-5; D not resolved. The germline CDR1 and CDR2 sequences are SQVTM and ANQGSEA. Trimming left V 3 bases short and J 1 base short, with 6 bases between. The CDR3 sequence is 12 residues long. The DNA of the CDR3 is TGCAGCGTTGATACAAGCCAAGAGACCCAGTACTTC. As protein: CSVDTSQETQYF.

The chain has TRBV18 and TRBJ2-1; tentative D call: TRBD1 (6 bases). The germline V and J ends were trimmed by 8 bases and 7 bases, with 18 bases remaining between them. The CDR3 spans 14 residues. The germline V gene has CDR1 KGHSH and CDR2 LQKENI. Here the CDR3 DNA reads TGTGCCAGCCGGACCGGGGCCCAGGGGAATGAGCAGTTCTTC. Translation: CASRTGAQGNEQFF.

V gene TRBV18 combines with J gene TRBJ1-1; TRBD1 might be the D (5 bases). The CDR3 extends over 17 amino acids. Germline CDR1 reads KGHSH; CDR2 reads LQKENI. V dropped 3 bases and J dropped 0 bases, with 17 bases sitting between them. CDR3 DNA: TGTGCCAGCTCACCGGGGGGTTCGACGGGCATGAACACTGAAGCTTTCTTT. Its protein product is CASSPGGSTGMNTEAFF. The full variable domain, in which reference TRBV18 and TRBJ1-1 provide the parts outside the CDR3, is NAGVMQNPRHLVRRRGQEARLRCSPMKGHSHVYWYRQLPEEGLKFMVYLQKENIIDESGMPKERFSAEFPKEGPSILRIQQVVRGDSAAYFCASSPGGSTGMNTEAFFGQGTRLTVV.

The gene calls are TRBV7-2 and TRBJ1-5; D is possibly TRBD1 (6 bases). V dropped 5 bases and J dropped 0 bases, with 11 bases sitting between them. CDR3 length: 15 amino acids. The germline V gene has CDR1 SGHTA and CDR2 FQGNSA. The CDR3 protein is CASSTGTYSNQPQHF. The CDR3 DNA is TGTGCCAGCAGCACCGGGACATATAGCAATCAGCCCCAGCATTTT.

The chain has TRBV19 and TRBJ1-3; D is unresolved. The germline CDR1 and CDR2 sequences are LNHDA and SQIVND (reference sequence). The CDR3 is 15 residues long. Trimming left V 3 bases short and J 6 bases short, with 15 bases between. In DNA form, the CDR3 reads TGTGCCAGTAGTATCGCCGGGTCTTTGAAAAACACCATATATTTT. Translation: CASSIAGSLKNTIYF. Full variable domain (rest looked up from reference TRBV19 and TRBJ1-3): DGGITQSPKYLFRKEGQNVTLSCEQNLNHDAMYWYRQDPGQGLRLIYYSQIVNDFQKGDIAEGYSVSREKKESFPLTVTSAQKNPTAFYLCASSIAGSLKNTIYFGEGSWLTVV.

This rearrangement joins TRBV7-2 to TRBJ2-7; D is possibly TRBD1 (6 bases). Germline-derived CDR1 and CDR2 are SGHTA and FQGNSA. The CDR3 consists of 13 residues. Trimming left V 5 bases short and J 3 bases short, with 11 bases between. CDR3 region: CASSPRTDYEQYF. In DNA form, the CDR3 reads TGTGCCAGCAGCCCCCGGACAGACTACGAGCAGTACTTC.

Here the CDR3 DNA reads TGTGCCAGTAGCATCGGGGGGGCTTCCTACGAGCAGTACTTC. Amino acids: CASSIGGASYEQYF. The genes are TRBV19 and TRBJ2-7, with 8 bases fitting TRBD2. The CDR3 has 14 amino acids. The germline gives CDR1 LNHDA, CDR2 SQIVND (reference sequence). Trimming took 6 bases from V and 1 from J; bases not matched to a gene: 5.

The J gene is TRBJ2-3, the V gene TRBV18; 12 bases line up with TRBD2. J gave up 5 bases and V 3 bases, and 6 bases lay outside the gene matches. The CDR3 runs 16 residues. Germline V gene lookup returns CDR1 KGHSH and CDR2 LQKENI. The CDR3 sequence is CASSPLAGGPEDTQYF. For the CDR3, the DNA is TGTGCCAGCTCACCCCTAGCGGGAGGGCCAGAAGATACGCAGTATTTT.

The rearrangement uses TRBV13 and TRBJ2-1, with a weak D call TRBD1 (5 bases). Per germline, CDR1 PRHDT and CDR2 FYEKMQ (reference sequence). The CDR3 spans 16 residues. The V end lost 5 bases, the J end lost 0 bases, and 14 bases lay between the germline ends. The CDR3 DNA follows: TGTGCCAGCAGCCTCAGGGTTGGTAGCTCCTACAATGAGCAGTTCTTC. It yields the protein CASSLRVGSSYNEQFF.

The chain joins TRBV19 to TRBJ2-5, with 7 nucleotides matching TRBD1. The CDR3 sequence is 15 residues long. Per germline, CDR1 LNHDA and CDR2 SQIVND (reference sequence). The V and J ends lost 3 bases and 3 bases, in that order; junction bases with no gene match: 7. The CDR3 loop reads CASSIQGQTEETQYF. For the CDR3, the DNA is TGTGCCAGTAGTATTCAGGGACAGACAGAAGAGACCCAGTACTTC. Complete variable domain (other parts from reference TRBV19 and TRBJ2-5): DGGITQSPKYLFRKEGQNVTLSCEQNLNHDAMYWYRQDPGQGLRLIYYSQIVNDFQKGDIAEGYSVSREKKESFPLTVTSAQKNPTAFYLCASSIQGQTEETQYFGPGTRLLVL.

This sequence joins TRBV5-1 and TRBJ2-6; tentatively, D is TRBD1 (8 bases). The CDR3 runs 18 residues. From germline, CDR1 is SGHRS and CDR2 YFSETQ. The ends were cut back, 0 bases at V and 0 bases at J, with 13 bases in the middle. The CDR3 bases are TGCGCCAGCAGCTTGGGCACAGGGGGGGGCTCTGGGGCCAACGTCCTGACTTTC. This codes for CASSLGTGGGSGANVLTF.

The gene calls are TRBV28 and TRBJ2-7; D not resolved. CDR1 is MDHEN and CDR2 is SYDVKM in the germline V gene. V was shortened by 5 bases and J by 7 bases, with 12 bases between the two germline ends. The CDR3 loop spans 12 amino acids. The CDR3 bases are TGTGCCAGCAGTCCACTTGGTTTTGAGCAGTACTTC. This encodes CASSPLGFEQYF.